These 23 T cell receptor beta chains came from one sample sequenced in a study of shared clonotypes between healthy human individuals. Positively selected for CCR7, the CD45RO-negative cells used as naive CD8 cells excluded terminally differentiated effector memory CD45RA+ cells. Measured with immunoSEQ multiplex PCR; TCRdb has only the in-frame clones, and not every one. The sample includes approximately 1.9 million clones, 93% of them seen just once. Sample: naive CD8+ T cells from PBMCs. Source of these receptors: a man between 18 and 35 years old in good health. Some clones in this sample may be carry-over from other donors' samples.

V gene TRBV5-1 combines with J gene TRBJ2-3; 8 bases agree with TRBD2. The V segment lost 4 bases and the J segment 2 bases; nucleotides outside the gene matches: 9. CDR1 SGHRS and CDR2 YFSETQ come from the germline V gene. CDR3 length: 16 amino acids. In nucleotides, the CDR3 is TGCGCCAGCAGCCCGACTAGCGCGATATTCACAGATACGCAGTATTTT. This translates into CASSPTSAIFTDTQYF.

The chain recombines TRBV5-6 with TRBJ1-2; TRBD1 matches at 8 bases. V was pared by 3 bases and J by 4 bases, with 5 bases of the junction left unmatched. This CDR3 has 14 residues. Germline V gene data show CDR1 as SGHDT and CDR2 as YYEEEE. For the CDR3, the DNA is TGTGCCAGCAGCTGGAGCACAGGGGGCTATGGCTACACCTTC. Its protein is CASSWSTGGYGYTF.

This chain uses TRBV19 with TRBJ1-5; weak D call: TRBD1 (5 bases). Per germline, CDR1 LNHDA and CDR2 SQIVND (reference sequence). This CDR3 contains 13 residues. Trimming pared 8 bases from V and 10 bases from J, leaving 18 bases between. The CDR3 here is CASAGTYQKPQHF. The CDR3 DNA reads as TGTGCCAGTGCCGGGACTTATCAAAAACCCCAGCATTTT.

The chain carries TRBV30 and TRBJ2-1, with TRBD1 matching 9 bases. CDR3 length: 15 amino acids. With 3 bases clipped from V and 8 bases from J, the junction kept 11 bases outside the gene matches. Germline assignment: CDR1 GTSNPN and CDR2 SVGIG (reference sequence). The chain's CDR3 is CAWSTGTGIKDEQFF. The CDR3 DNA reads as TGTGCCTGGAGCACCGGGACAGGGATTAAGGATGAGCAGTTCTTC. The complete variable domain, with remaining parts taken from reference TRBV30 and TRBJ2-1, reads SQTIHQWPATLVQPVGSPLSLECTVEGTSNPNLYWYRQAAGRGLQLLFYSVGIGQISSEVPQNLSASRPQDRQFILSSKKLLLSDSGFYLCAWSTGTGIKDEQFFGPGTRLTVL.

This clone was detected once. V is TRBV4-3 and J is TRBJ2-1; 10 bases match TRBD2. V was pared by 2 bases and J by 5 bases, with 6 bases of the junction left unmatched. Germline values: CDR1 LGHNA, CDR2 YSLEER. The CDR3 is made up of 16 amino acids. The CDR3 protein is CASSQSLAGVDNEQFF. The CDR3, as DNA: TGCGCCAGCAGCCAATCCCTAGCGGGAGTGGACAATGAGCAGTTCTTC.

This clone was seen once. The chain links TRBV5-1 to TRBJ2-7; D unresolved. Trimming left V 1 base short and J 5 bases short, with 22 bases between. Germline CDR1 is SGHRS and CDR2 is YFSETQ. This CDR3 has 17 residues. DNA for the CDR3: TGCGCCAGCAGCTTGAGGTTGAAGGACGGGCGCACTCACGAGCAGTACTTC. Amino acid sequence: CASSLRLKDGRTHEQYF. Based on the CDR3 plus reference TRBV5-1 and TRBJ2-7, the full variable domain is KAGVTQTPRYLIKTRGQQVTLSCSPISGHRSVSWYQQTPGQGLQFLFEYFSETQRNKGNFPGRFSGRQFSNSRSEMNVSTLELGDSALYLCASSLRLKDGRTHEQYFGPGTRLTVT.

The table lists this clone with a count of one. The V call is TRBV27, the J call TRBJ1-2; D is possibly TRBD1 (6 bases). CDR1 is MNHEY and CDR2 is SMNVEV in the germline V gene (reference sequence). The V and J ends lost 5 bases and 8 bases respectively, with 18 bases between them. This CDR3 has 14 amino acids. The CDR3 is CASSGSQGILGYTF. CDR3 nucleotide sequence: TGTGCCAGCAGTGGATCACAGGGTATCCTAGGCTACACCTTC.

V gene TRBV27 combines with J gene TRBJ2-7, with D tentatively TRBD2 (5 bases). The CDR3 length is 13 residues. Between the trimmed V and J ends, which lost 4 bases and 3 bases, there was a span of 10 bases. CDR1 MNHEY and CDR2 SMNVEV come from the germline V gene (reference sequence). Written as DNA, the CDR3 is TGTGCCAGCAGTTGGTTGAGGGACTACGAGCAGTACTTC. Translation: CASSWLRDYEQYF.

This chain joins TRBV15 and TRBJ2-7; no clear D. The CDR3 has 12 residues. V gave up 4 bases and J gave up 6 bases, with 10 bases separating them. In germline, CDR1 is LNHNV, CDR2 YYDKDF (reference sequence). The chain's CDR3 is CATSIDQGEQYF. DNA of the CDR3: TGTGCCACCAGCATCGACCAAGGCGAGCAGTACTTC.

The rearrangement joins TRBV5-8 to TRBJ1-5; D might be TRBD1 (5 bases). The V end was cut by 0 bases, the J end by 8 bases, with 15 bases between. Germline CDR1 reads SGHTS; CDR2 reads YDEGEE. The CDR3 has 15 residues. CDR3 in amino acids: CASSLADGGREPQHF. The CDR3 coding sequence is TGTGCCAGCAGCTTGGCCGATGGGGGGAGGGAGCCCCAGCATTTT. Based on the CDR3 plus reference TRBV5-8 and TRBJ1-5, the full variable domain is EAGVTQSPTHLIKTRGQQATLRCSPISGHTSVYWYQQALGLGLQFLLWYDEGEERNRGNFPPRFSGRQFPNYSSELNVNALELEDSALYLCASSLADGGREPQHFGDGTRLSIL.

V is TRBV9 and J is TRBJ2-1; 7 bases align to TRBD2. Germline lookup yields CDR1 SGDLS and CDR2 YYNGEE. This CDR3 has 16 amino acids. V trimming: 0 bases; J trimming: 2 bases; junction bases outside the gene matches: 5. The CDR3 is CASSVEGGSPYNEQFF. The CDR3 DNA reads as TGTGCCAGCAGCGTAGAGGGCGGGAGTCCCTACAATGAGCAGTTCTTC.

V usage is TRBV29-1 and J usage is TRBJ2-2; D is tentatively TRBD1 or TRBD2 (5 bases each). From germline, CDR1 is SQVTM and CDR2 ANQGSEA. CDR3 length: 16 amino acids. Trimming removed 0 bases from V and 4 bases from J, with 15 bases in between. CDR3 sequence: CSVEDEGARGTGELFF. CDR3 bases: TGCAGCGTTGAAGATGAGGGCGCGAGGGGCACCGGGGAGCTGTTTTTT.

The rearrangement joins TRBV28 to TRBJ1-1; 8 bases align to TRBD1. CDR1 is MDHEN, CDR2 SYDVKM, per germline. The ends lost 5 bases at V and 1 base at J; junction bases unmatched: 6. The CDR3 has 15 residues. The CDR3 sequence: CASSQDREQNTEAFF. DNA of the CDR3: TGTGCCAGCAGTCAGGACAGGGAGCAGAACACTGAAGCTTTCTTT.

The chain combines TRBV2 with TRBJ1-1, with 7 bases lining up with TRBD1. Losses at the gene ends were 7 bases for V and 4 bases for J; bases not matched to a gene: 12. CDR1 and CDR2 from the germline V gene are SNHLY and FYNNEI. The length of the CDR3 is 15 residues. The CDR3 here is CASTQVGRGSTEAFF. The CDR3 DNA follows: TGTGCCAGCACCCAAGTGGGCAGGGGGTCCACTGAAGCTTTCTTT.

This sequence joins TRBV5-1 and TRBJ2-7; 9 nucleotides line up with TRBD1. Trimming cost V 2 bases and J 0 bases; bases outside gene matches: 3. CDR1 SGHRS and CDR2 YFSETQ come from the germline V gene. The CDR3 consists of 15 residues. The CDR3 DNA is TGCGCCAGCAGCTTTGGGACAGGGTACTCCTACGAGCAGTACTTC. Its translation: CASSFGTGYSYEQYF. The entire variable domain, with the rest obtained from reference TRBV5-1 and TRBJ2-7, is as follows: KAGVTQTPRYLIKTRGQQVTLSCSPISGHRSVSWYQQTPGQGLQFLFEYFSETQRNKGNFPGRFSGRQFSNSRSEMNVSTLELGDSALYLCASSFGTGYSYEQYFGPGTRLTVT.

J is TRBJ1-5 and V is TRBV9; D possibly corresponds to TRBD1 (5 bases). The CDR3 sequence is 14 residues long. V was shortened by 4 bases and J by 7 bases, with 15 bases between the two germline ends. CDR1 SGDLS and CDR2 YYNGEE come from the germline V gene. The CDR3 here is CASSPTGESQPQHF. As DNA, the CDR3 is TGTGCCAGCAGCCCGACGGGGGAGAGCCAGCCCCAGCATTTT. Drawing the rest from reference TRBV9 and TRBJ1-5, the complete variable domain is DSGVTQTPKHLITATGQRVTLRCSPRSGDLSVYWYQQSLDQGLQFLIQYYNGEERAKGNILERFSAQQFPDLHSELNLSSLELGDSALYFCASSPTGESQPQHFGDGTRLSIL.

The CDR3: CASSAGTGMSYEQYF. The CDR3 region has the DNA TGTGCCAGCAGCGCCGGGACAGGGATGTCCTACGAGCAGTACTTC. This chain joins TRBV9 and TRBJ2-7, with 9 bases matching TRBD1. This CDR3 has 15 residues. Per germline, CDR1 SGDLS and CDR2 YYNGEE. Unmatched junction bases numbered 5, after V lost 3 bases and J lost 1 base.

As to this clone: Other DNA sequences in the same sample also yield this CDR3. The gene calls are TRBV5-5 and TRBJ2-7; D is tentatively TRBD1 or TRBD2 (5 bases each). There are 15 residues in the CDR3. Per the germline V gene, CDR1 is SGHKS and CDR2 is YYEKEE (reference sequence). V was shortened by 4 bases and J by 0 bases, with 14 bases between the two germline ends. This CDR3 is CASSRGAASSYEQYF. The CDR3 DNA sequence: TGTGCCAGCAGCCGGGGCGCGGCGAGCTCCTACGAGCAGTACTTC.

J is TRBJ2-6 and V is TRBV9, with a weak D call TRBD1 (6 bases). The CDR3 extends over 15 amino acids. Germline CDR1 and CDR2: SGDLS and YYNGEE. Trimming removed 3 bases from V and 1 base from J, with 8 bases in between. The CDR3 protein is CASSARGSGANVLTF. DNA for the CDR3: TGTGCCAGCAGCGCGAGGGGGTCTGGGGCCAACGTCCTGACTTTC. Looking up the rest from reference TRBV9 and TRBJ2-6 gives the full variable domain: DSGVTQTPKHLITATGQRVTLRCSPRSGDLSVYWYQQSLDQGLQFLIQYYNGEERAKGNILERFSAQQFPDLHSELNLSSLELGDSALYFCASSARGSGANVLTFGAGSRLTVL.

The chain has TRBV6-5 and TRBJ1-3, with a tentative D call TRBD1 (6 bases). The length of the CDR3 is 16 residues. With 5 bases removed from V and 0 bases from J, the gap between germline ends came to 14 bases. Per germline, CDR1 MNHEY and CDR2 SVGAGI. For the CDR3, the DNA is TGTGCCAGCAGTAACTGGGGACACCTCTCTGGAAACACCATATATTTT. It encodes CASSNWGHLSGNTIYF.

This clone was counted a few times. The chain links TRBV27 to TRBJ1-1; a weak D match, TRBD1 (6 bases). Germline CDR1 and CDR2: MNHEY and SMNVEV (reference sequence). This CDR3 is built from 14 residues. With 5 bases removed from V and 4 bases from J, the gap between germline ends came to 14 bases. The CDR3 DNA follows: TGTGCCAGCAGTCCCCGTGGACAGCTCACTGAAGCTTTCTTT. Encoded protein: CASSPRGQLTEAFF.

The chain joins TRBV28 to TRBJ2-7; no clear D gene. V was shortened by 3 bases and J by 7 bases, with 16 bases between the two germline ends. The CDR3 covers 14 residues. Per the germline V gene, CDR1 is MDHEN and CDR2 is SYDVKM. This CDR3 is CASSFSLIGGEQYF. CDR3 DNA sequence: TGTGCCAGCAGTTTTAGCCTGATTGGTGGAGAGCAGTACTTC.

V usage is TRBV7-8 and J usage is TRBJ2-1; 10 nucleotides align to TRBD2. Germline V gene lookup returns CDR1 SGHVS and CDR2 FQNEAQ. The CDR3 has 17 residues. V lost 5 bases, J lost 10 bases, and 17 bases stayed unmatched. The CDR3 loop reads CASSPRSVLAGAREQFF. CDR3 in DNA: TGTGCCAGCAGCCCCAGGTCCGTCCTAGCGGGAGCCCGGGAGCAGTTCTTC. The whole variable domain, filled in from reference TRBV7-8 and TRBJ2-1, reads GAGVSQSPRYKVAKRGQDVALRCDPISGHVSLFWYQQALGQGPEFLTYFQNEAQLDKSGLPSDRFFAERPEGSVSTLKIQRTQQEDSAVYLCASSPRSVLAGAREQFFGPGTRLTVL.